A selection of T cell receptor beta chains follows, all from one sample in a study of blood T cell repertoires in COVID-19. Using immunoSEQ multiplex PCR, the repertoire was profiled, and TCRdb retains in-frame clones only, with some absent. The table lists just under 350,000 clones, about 89% of them singletons, with about 6.3% in the top ten. Sequencing was performed on peripheral blood. The receptor set was obtained from a woman aged 50 to 60 with COVID-19, enrolled during active disease. The CDR3 runs from the conserved cysteine through the conserved F or W. D genes are given only for firm matches. Only part of the rows carry a size: once, few, many, or a class if the clone is expanded.

len: 14; j_gene: TRBJ2-3; d_gene: NA; abundance: NA; v_gene: TRBV20-1; CDR3aa: CSASSPSGTDTQYF; CDR3nt: TGCAGTGCTAGTTCTCCTTCCGGCACAGATACGCAGTATTTT
len: 14; j_gene: TRBJ2-3; d_gene: NA; abundance: NA; v_gene: TRBV27; CDR3aa: CASKRQPGLDTQYF; CDR3nt: TGTGCCAGCAAACGCCAGCCAGGGCTTGATACGCAGTATTTT
len: 13; j_gene: TRBJ2-7; d_gene: NA; abundance: few; v_gene: TRBV18; CDR3aa: CASSPPQAYEQYF; CDR3nt: TGTGCCAGCTCACCCCCACAGGCCTACGAGCAGTACTTC
len: 13; j_gene: TRBJ1-2; d_gene: NA; abundance: NA; v_gene: TRBV20-1; CDR3aa: CSASRGVGYGYTF; CDR3nt: TGCAGTGCTAGTCGGGGAGTCGGCTATGGCTACACCTTC
len: 16; j_gene: TRBJ2-5; d_gene: TRBD2; abundance: NA; v_gene: TRBV6-1; CDR3aa: CASSEPGLAAKETQYF; CDR3nt: TGTGCCAGCAGTGAGCCGGGACTAGCGGCTAAAGAGACCCAGTACTTC
len: 15; j_gene: TRBJ2-5; d_gene: TRBD2; abundance: NA; v_gene: TRBV7-8; CDR3aa: CASSMTSGFQETQYF; CDR3nt: TGTGCCAGCAGCATGACTAGCGGATTCCAAGAGACCCAGTACTTC
len: 11; j_gene: TRBJ2-2; d_gene: NA; abundance: NA; v_gene: TRBV19; CDR3aa: CASTVTGELFF; CDR3nt: TGTGCCAGTACTGTAACCGGGGAGCTGTTTTTT
len: 14; j_gene: TRBJ1-2; d_gene: TRBD1; abundance: NA; v_gene: TRBV2; CDR3aa: CASRGTGGVGGYTF; CDR3nt: TGTGCCAGCAGAGGGACAGGGGGCGTGGGGGGCTACACCTTC
len: 14; j_gene: TRBJ2-7; d_gene: TRBD1; abundance: NA; v_gene: TRBV11-2; CDR3aa: CASSSDRGLFEQYF; CDR3nt: TGTGCCAGCAGCTCGGACAGGGGGCTTTTTGAGCAGTACTTC
len: 14; j_gene: TRBJ1-2; d_gene: NA; abundance: NA; v_gene: TRBV5-1; CDR3aa: CASSRTLREGGYTF; CDR3nt: TGCGCCAGCAGCCGGACCCTCCGGGAGGGTGGCTACACCTTC
len: 17; j_gene: TRBJ2-2; d_gene: TRBD1; abundance: once; v_gene: TRBV7-2; CDR3aa: CASSSSGTGWIAGELFF; CDR3nt: TGTGCCAGCAGCTCCTCCGGGACAGGGTGGATCGCCGGGGAGCTGTTTTTT
len: 15; j_gene: TRBJ1-2; d_gene: NA; abundance: NA; v_gene: TRBV6-5; CDR3aa: CASSYEAYTPYGYTF; CDR3nt: TGTGCCAGCAGTTACGAGGCGTATACCCCCTATGGCTACACCTTC
len: 13; j_gene: TRBJ2-7; d_gene: TRBD2; abundance: NA; v_gene: TRBV30; CDR3aa: CAWKALAGDEQYF; CDR3nt: TGTGCCTGGAAAGCGCTAGCGGGAGACGAGCAGTACTTC
len: 15; j_gene: TRBJ1-6; d_gene: NA; abundance: NA; v_gene: TRBV18; CDR3aa: CASSITGMDNSPLHF; CDR3nt: TGTGCCAGCTCAATCACGGGAATGGATAATTCACCCCTCCACTTT
len: 13; j_gene: TRBJ2-1; d_gene: TRBD2; abundance: NA; v_gene: TRBV7-3; CDR3aa: CATGLADKNEQFF; CDR3nt: TGTGCCACTGGACTAGCGGACAAGAATGAGCAGTTCTTC
len: 16; j_gene: TRBJ2-1; d_gene: TRBD2; abundance: NA; v_gene: TRBV18; CDR3aa: CASSLGGGARSNEQFF; CDR3nt: TGTGCCAGCTCCCTCGGCGGGGGGGCGCGGAGCAATGAGCAGTTCTTC
len: 15; j_gene: TRBJ2-1; d_gene: TRBD2; abundance: NA; v_gene: TRBV9; CDR3aa: CASSLRLAGVDEQFF; CDR3nt: TGTGCCAGCAGCCTGAGACTAGCGGGAGTTGATGAGCAGTTCTTC
len: 14; j_gene: TRBJ1-1; d_gene: TRBD1; abundance: NA; v_gene: TRBV2; CDR3aa: CASKQGEMNTEAFF; CDR3nt: TGTGCCAGCAAGCAGGGGGAGATGAACACTGAAGCTTTCTTT
len: 16; j_gene: TRBJ1-2; d_gene: TRBD1; abundance: NA; v_gene: TRBV4-1; CDR3aa: CASSQEGGQDNYGYTF; CDR3nt: TGCGCCAGCAGCCAAGAGGGGGGACAGGATAACTATGGCTACACCTTC
len: 15; j_gene: TRBJ2-7; d_gene: TRBD2; abundance: NA; v_gene: TRBV5-1; CDR3aa: CASSLEREGPYEQYF; CDR3nt: TGCGCCAGCAGCTTGGAGCGGGAGGGCCCCTACGAGCAGTACTTC
len: 16; j_gene: TRBJ2-1; d_gene: NA; abundance: NA; v_gene: TRBV18; CDR3aa: CASSPRQGRSYNEQFF; CDR3nt: TGTGCCAGCTCACCACGTCAGGGGCGCTCCTACAATGAGCAGTTCTTC
len: 15; j_gene: TRBJ1-1; d_gene: NA; abundance: few; v_gene: TRBV5-8; CDR3aa: CASSLQGTMNTEAFF; CDR3nt: TGTGCCAGCAGCTTGCAGGGTACTATGAACACTGAAGCTTTCTTT
len: 15; j_gene: TRBJ2-7; d_gene: NA; abundance: NA; v_gene: TRBV11-2; CDR3aa: CASSLAGVDTYEQYF; CDR3nt: TGTGCCAGCAGCTTAGCGGGGGTCGACACTTACGAGCAGTACTTC